This entry is about one T cell receptor (beta chain). This sample stems from a study of molecular identifiers for immune sequencing clone quantification. One entry per CDR3 protein, called by TCRdb with MiXCR from the PCR reads. The table includes over 550,000 distinct CDR3 sequences, about 25% detected once. This clonotype was sampled from a human donor in good health. Some libraries in this study had Jurkat cell RNA spiked in. Material: naive CD8+ T cells from blood, with Jurkat cell RNA spiked in. Subset indicated: FACS-sorted CD8+CD4-CCR7+CD45RA+ naive T cells.

The CDR3 DNA follows: TGCGCCAGCAGCCTGGACAGGAGAAAGCTTGCAACTAATGAAAAACTGTTTTTT. Translating it yields CASSLDRRKLATNEKLFF. The rearrangement joins TRBV5-1 to TRBJ1-4; TRBD1 matches 7 bases. The CDR3 has 18 residues. The V and J ends lost 4 bases and 0 bases, in that order; junction bases with no gene match: 12. Looked up from germline, CDR1 is SGHRS and CDR2 is YFSETQ.